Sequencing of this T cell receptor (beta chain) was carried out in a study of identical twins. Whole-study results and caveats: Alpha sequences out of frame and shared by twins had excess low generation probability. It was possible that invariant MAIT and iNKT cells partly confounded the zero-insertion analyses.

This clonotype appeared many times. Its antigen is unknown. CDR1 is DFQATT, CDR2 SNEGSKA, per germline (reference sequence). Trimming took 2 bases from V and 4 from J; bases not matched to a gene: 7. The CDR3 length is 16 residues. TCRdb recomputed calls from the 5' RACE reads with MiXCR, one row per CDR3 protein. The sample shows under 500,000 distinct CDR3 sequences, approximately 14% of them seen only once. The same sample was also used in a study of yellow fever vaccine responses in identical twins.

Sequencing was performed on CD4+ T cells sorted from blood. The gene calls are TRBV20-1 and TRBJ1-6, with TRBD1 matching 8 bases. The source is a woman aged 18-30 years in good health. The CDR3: CSARTGGGSYNSPLHF. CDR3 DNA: TGCAGTGCTAGAACAGGGGGGGGTTCTTATAATTCACCCCTCCACTTT.